This TCR beta chain was captured in a study of OX40 agonist ivuxolimab in advanced cancers. Study findings and constraints: Partial responders receiving 0.1-3.0 mg/kg showed among the lowest clonal expansion. On average, CD8+ T cells showed a greater number of expanded clones than CD4+.

Germline V gene sequence: CDR1 LGHNT, CDR2 FRNRAP. The CDR3 is made up of 13 amino acids. V dropped 3 bases and J dropped 5 bases, with 7 bases sitting between them. Turning to this clone: Its target is not known.

Clones were read by immunoSEQ multiplex PCR, and TCRdb kept only the in-frame ones, dropping some. Seen here are 57,000 or so clones, around 83% observed once, and the top ten hold 3.9%. With autoimmune disease history or systemic immunosuppression, patients were excluded. The sequencing here drew on CD4+ or CD8+ T cells sorted from blood, taken in a trial of the OX40 agonist ivuxolimab. This receptor was taken from an adult with an advanced solid tumor such as melanoma, head and neck, liver or kidney cancer. The V and J genes are TRBV12-5 and TRBJ2-2; D ambiguous. The CDR3 spells CASGLAFTGELFF. The CDR3 nucleotides read TGTGCTAGTGGTTTAGCCTTTACCGGGGAGCTGTTTTTT.